The 11 T cell receptor beta chains below all came from one sample that was sequenced in a study of blood T cell repertoires in COVID-19. The protocol was immunoSEQ multiplex PCR, while the TCRdb copy is restricted to in-frame clones and leaves out a portion. The sample shows 410,000 or so clones, around nine tenths of them seen only once. Material for sequencing was peripheral blood. These receptors were collected from a woman in her forties with COVID-19, enrolled during active disease.

The CDR3 loop is CASSLDRDHGYTF. The CDR3 DNA reads TGTGCCAGCAGTTTGGACAGGGATCATGGCTACACCTTC. The chain is built from TRBV12-3 or TRBV12-4 and TRBJ1-2, with 8 nucleotides matching TRBD1. There are 13 residues in the CDR3. Trimming cost V 3 bases and J 6 bases; bases outside gene matches: 3.

The V call is TRBV29-1, the J call TRBJ1-2, with TRBD1 as a possible D gene (6 bases). Trimming left V 6 bases short and J 5 bases short, with 19 bases between. Germline assignment: CDR1 SQVTM and CDR2 ANQGSEA. The CDR3 loop spans 14 amino acids. The CDR3 bases are TGCAGCGTCGGGGGGGCAGGGTCCAATTATGGCTACACCTTC. This sequence encodes CSVGGAGSNYGYTF.

CDR3 sequence reads: CASSYAGTGGPETQYF. In DNA, the CDR3 is TGTGCCAGCAGTTACGCCGGGACAGGGGGCCCGGAGACCCAGTACTTC. V gene TRBV28 combines with J gene TRBJ2-5, with 12 bases lining up with TRBD1. Looked up from germline, CDR1 is MDHEN and CDR2 is SYDVKM. V was pared by 4 bases and J by 5 bases, with 8 bases of the junction left unmatched. The CDR3 is made up of 16 amino acids.

This sequence joins TRBV9 and TRBJ2-7; weak D call: TRBD2 (6 bases). CDR1 and CDR2 from the germline V gene are SGDLS and YYNGEE. V was clipped by 4 bases and J by 5 bases, with 13 bases between them. The CDR3 is 13 amino acids. Written as DNA, the CDR3 is TGTGCCAGCAGCATGAGGGAGGAGGACGAGCAGTACTTC. Protein: CASSMREEDEQYF.

This clone was seen just once. The V gene is TRBV28, the J gene TRBJ1-2; 8 positions match TRBD1. CDR1 is MDHEN, CDR2 SYDVKM, per germline. V trimming: 2 bases; J trimming: 7 bases; junction bases outside the gene matches: 6. This CDR3 comprises 14 residues. This chain's CDR3 is CASSLRDRGSGYTF. The CDR3 DNA reads as TGTGCCAGCAGTTTAAGAGACAGGGGATCTGGCTACACCTTC.

The chain carries TRBV7-2 and TRBJ1-1, with unresolved D. The CDR3 extends over 15 amino acids. V was trimmed by 5 bases and J by 3 bases, leaving 16 bases between them. From germline, CDR1 is SGHTA and CDR2 FQGNSA. The CDR3 here is CASSPSGRLHTEAFF. CDR3 bases: TGTGCCAGCAGCCCCTCAGGCAGGCTTCACACTGAAGCTTTCTTT.

In its sample, this clone was seen once. The rearrangement joins TRBV19 to TRBJ1-5; no definite D call. Deletions cut 1 base from V and 10 bases from J, with 14 bases between. The V gene's germline CDR1 is LNHDA and CDR2 SQIVND (reference sequence). The CDR3 is 14 residues long. CDR3 in DNA: TGTGCCAGTAGTATAGGGGCGGGTATGGAACCCCAGCATTTT. This encodes CASSIGAGMEPQHF.

The rearrangement links TRBV19 to TRBJ2-3; the match to TRBD2 covers 9 bases. This CDR3 contains 14 residues. CDR1 is LNHDA, CDR2 SQIVND, per germline (reference sequence). V shed 4 bases and J 4 bases; nucleotides not matched to a gene: 3. The CDR3 sequence is CASSTQRGADTQYF. DNA of the CDR3: TGTGCCAGTAGTACGCAGCGGGGGGCAGATACGCAGTATTTT.

The chain combines TRBV19 with TRBJ2-7; 7 bases are shared with TRBD1. The J segment lost 5 bases and the V segment lost 5 bases, leaving 3 bases of the junction unmatched. The CDR3 is 12 amino acids. Germline CDR1 LNHDA, CDR2 SQIVND (reference sequence). The CDR3 DNA reads TGTGCCAGTAGTGCGAGGGGGCACGAGCAGTACTTC. It yields the protein CASSARGHEQYF.

The J gene is TRBJ1-6, the V gene TRBV30, with TRBD1 matching 7 bases. Germline-derived CDR1 and CDR2 are GTSNPN and SVGIG (reference sequence). The CDR3 length is 15 residues. The V gene end was trimmed by 2 bases and the J gene end by 9 bases; junction bases not matched to a gene: 10. The CDR3 nucleotides are TGTGCCTGGAGTCTCCTAGGGACAGTCGGTTCACCCCTCCACTTT. Translating it yields CAWSLLGTVGSPLHF.

Concerning this clone itself: This CDR3 is also generated by other DNA sequences in the sample. V is TRBV5-1 and J is TRBJ2-1, with TRBD1 matching 7 bases. Germline loops: CDR1 SGHRS, CDR2 YFSETQ. The CDR3 contains 14 residues. V shed 0 bases and J 4 bases; nucleotides not matched to a gene: 1. In DNA, the CDR3 is TGCGCCAGCAGCTTGGCCAGGGGGTACAATGAGCAGTTCTTC. Translated: CASSLARGYNEQFF.